One T cell receptor beta chain is described in this entry. Its antigen remains unidentified. The sample belongs to a study of vaccination effects on CD4 cells after COVID-19. The overall study: Sequencing followed a ViraFEST assay step that expanded antigen-specific CD4+ T cells with viral peptide pools. The researchers cultured 1.5 million to 2.5 million PBMC per well with 7.5 to 10 IU/ml IL-2 and roughly 9.2 ug/ml peptides.

Study conclusions and caveats: Researchers reported few convalescent patients and no early post-infection timepoints in the study.

TCRdb's copy holds only in-frame clones and misses some; the assay was immunoSEQ multiplex PCR. Of about 38,000 clones listed, 82% are singletons. The culture ran for approximately 10 days, and then CD4+ T cells were isolated. None of the vaccinated had previously contracted SARS-CoV-2, and their nucleocapsid antibodies tested negative. Material: CD4+ T cells from PBMCs cultured without peptide, obtained before COVID-19 vaccination. The sequence was collected from a human donor who received a COVID-19 vaccine.

CDR3 sequence: CATSASVSTDTQYF. For the CDR3, the DNA is TGTGCCACCAGTGCTTCGGTTTCGACAGATACGCAGTATTTT. The chain couples TRBV24-1 to TRBJ2-3; D remains ambiguous. The CDR3 is 14 residues long. Germline loops: CDR1 KGHDR, CDR2 SFDVKD. Deletions cut 5 bases from V and 3 bases from J, with 11 bases between.